The sequence of this T cell receptor beta chain was determined in a study of blood T cell repertoires in COVID-19. Study-wide context: From T cells, B-cell-depleted T cells, or PBMCs came the material, which was cDNA or gDNA.

Measured with immunoSEQ multiplex PCR; TCRdb has only the in-frame clones, and not every one. Of 50,000 to 60,000 clones in the sample, 90% were seen once. Trimming took 8 bases from V and 6 from J; bases not matched to a gene: 14. Germline CDR1 and CDR2: KGHSH and LQKENI. The CDR3 runs to 16 residues. This clone was counted a single time. The sequence was obtained from a woman of 80 years or more with acute or convalescent COVID-19. Sequencing was carried out using peripheral blood. The genes are TRBV18 and TRBJ1-5, with 9 bases that match TRBD1. CDR3 protein: CASTFEGTGTSQPQHF. The CDR3 coding sequence is TGTGCCAGCACATTCGAAGGGACAGGGACGTCTCAGCCCCAGCATTTT.